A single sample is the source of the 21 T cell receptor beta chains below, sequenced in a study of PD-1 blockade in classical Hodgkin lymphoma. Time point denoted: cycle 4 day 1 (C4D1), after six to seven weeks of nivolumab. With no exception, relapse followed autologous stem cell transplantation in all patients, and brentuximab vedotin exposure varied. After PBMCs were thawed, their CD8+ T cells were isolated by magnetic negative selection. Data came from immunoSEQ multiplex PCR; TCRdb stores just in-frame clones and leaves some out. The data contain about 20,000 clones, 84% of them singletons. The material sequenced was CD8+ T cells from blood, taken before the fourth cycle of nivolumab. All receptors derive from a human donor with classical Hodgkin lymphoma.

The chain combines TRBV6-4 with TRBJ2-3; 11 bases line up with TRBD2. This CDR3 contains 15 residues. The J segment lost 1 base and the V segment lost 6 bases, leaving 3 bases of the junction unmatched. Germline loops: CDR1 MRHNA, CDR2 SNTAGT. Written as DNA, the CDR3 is TGTGCCAGCAGAATACTAGCGGGGGGCACAGATACGCAGTATTTT. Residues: CASRILAGGTDTQYF.

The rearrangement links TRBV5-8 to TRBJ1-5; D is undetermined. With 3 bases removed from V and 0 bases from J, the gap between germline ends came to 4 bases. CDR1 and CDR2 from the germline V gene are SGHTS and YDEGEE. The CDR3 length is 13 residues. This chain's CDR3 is CASSSHSNQPQHF. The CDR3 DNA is TGTGCCAGCAGCTCTCATAGCAATCAGCCCCAGCATTTT.

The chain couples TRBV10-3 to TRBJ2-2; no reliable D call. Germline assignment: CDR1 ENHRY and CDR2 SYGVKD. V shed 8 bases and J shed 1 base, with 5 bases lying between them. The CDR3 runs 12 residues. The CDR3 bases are TGTGCCATCGGGTGGAACACCGGGGAGCTGTTTTTT. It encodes CAIGWNTGELFF.

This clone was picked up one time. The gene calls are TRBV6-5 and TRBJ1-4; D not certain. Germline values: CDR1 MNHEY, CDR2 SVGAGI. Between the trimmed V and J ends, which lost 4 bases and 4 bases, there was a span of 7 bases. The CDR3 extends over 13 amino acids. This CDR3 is CASSFVFNEKLFF. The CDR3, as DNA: TGTGCCAGCAGTTTTGTTTTTAATGAAAAACTGTTTTTT.

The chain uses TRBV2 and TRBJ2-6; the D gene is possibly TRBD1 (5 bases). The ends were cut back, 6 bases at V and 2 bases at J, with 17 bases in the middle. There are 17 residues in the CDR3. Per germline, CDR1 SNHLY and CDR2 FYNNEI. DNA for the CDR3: TGTGCCAGCAGGACCATCATTCAGGGTGCTGGGGCCAACGTCCTGACTTTC. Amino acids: CASRTIIQGAGANVLTF.

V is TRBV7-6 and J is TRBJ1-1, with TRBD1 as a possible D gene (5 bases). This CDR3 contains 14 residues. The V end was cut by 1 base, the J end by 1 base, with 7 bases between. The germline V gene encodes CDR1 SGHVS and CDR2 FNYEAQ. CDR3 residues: CASSLGGWNTEAFF. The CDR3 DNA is TGTGCCAGCAGCTTAGGGGGCTGGAACACTGAAGCTTTCTTT.

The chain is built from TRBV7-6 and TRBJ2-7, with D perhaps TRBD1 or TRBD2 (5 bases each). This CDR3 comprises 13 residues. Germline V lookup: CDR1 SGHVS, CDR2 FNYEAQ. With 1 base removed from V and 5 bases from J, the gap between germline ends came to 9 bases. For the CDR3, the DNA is TGTGCCAGCAGCTTAGTTGGGGGTCACGAGCAGTACTTC. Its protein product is CASSLVGGHEQYF. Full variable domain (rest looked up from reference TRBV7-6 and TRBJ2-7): GAGVSQSPRYKVTKRGQDVALRCDPISGHVSLYWYRQALGQGPEFLTYFNYEAQQDKSGLPNDRFSAERPEGSISTLTIQRTEQRDSAMYRCASSLVGGHEQYFGPGTRLTVT.

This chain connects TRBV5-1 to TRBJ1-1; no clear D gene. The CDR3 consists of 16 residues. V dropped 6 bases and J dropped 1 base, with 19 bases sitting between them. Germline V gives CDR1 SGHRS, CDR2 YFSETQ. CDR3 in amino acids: CASTLWPIGRNTEAFF. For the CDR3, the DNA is TGCGCCAGCACCCTTTGGCCGATTGGGAGGAACACTGAAGCTTTCTTT. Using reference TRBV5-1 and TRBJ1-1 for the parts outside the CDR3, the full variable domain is KAGVTQTPRYLIKTRGQQVTLSCSPISGHRSVSWYQQTPGQGLQFLFEYFSETQRNKGNFPGRFSGRQFSNSRSEMNVSTLELGDSALYLCASTLWPIGRNTEAFFGQGTRLTVV.

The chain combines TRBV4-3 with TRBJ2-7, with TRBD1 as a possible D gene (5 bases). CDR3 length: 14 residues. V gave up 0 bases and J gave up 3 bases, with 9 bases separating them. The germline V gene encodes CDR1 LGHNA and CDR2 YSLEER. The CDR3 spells CASSQDHRSYEQYF. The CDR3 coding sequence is TGCGCCAGCAGCCAAGATCACAGGAGCTACGAGCAGTACTTC.

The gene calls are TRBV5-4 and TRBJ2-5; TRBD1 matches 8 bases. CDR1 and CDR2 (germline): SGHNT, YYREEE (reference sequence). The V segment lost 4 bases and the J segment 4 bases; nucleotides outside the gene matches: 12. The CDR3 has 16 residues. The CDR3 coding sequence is TGTGCCAGCAGCATCAGACAGGGGACAATCGGAGAGACCCAGTACTTC. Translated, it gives CASSIRQGTIGETQYF.

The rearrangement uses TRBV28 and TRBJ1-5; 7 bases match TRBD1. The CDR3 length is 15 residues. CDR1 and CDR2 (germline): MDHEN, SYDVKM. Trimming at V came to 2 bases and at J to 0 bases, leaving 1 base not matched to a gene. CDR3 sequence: CASSLGTVSNQPQHF. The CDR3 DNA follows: TGTGCCAGCAGTTTAGGGACAGTTAGCAATCAGCCCCAGCATTTT.

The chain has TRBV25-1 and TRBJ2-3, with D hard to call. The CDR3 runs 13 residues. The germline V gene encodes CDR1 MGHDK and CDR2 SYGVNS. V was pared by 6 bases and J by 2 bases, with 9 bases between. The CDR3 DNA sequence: TGTGCCAGCAGGGGCAGAGACACAGATACGCAGTATTTT. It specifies CASRGRDTDTQYF. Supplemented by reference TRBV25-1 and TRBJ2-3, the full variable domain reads EADIYQTPRYLVIGTGKKITLECSQTMGHDKMYWYQQDPGMELHLIHYSYGVNSTEKGDLSSESTVSRIRTEHFPLTLESARPSHTSQYLCASRGRDTDTQYFGPGTRLTVL.

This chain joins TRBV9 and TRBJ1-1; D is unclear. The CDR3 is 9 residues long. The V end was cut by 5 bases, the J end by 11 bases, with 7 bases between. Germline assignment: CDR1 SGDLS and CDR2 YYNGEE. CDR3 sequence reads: CASREFAFF. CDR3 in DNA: TGTGCCAGCAGGGAATTCGCTTTCTTT.

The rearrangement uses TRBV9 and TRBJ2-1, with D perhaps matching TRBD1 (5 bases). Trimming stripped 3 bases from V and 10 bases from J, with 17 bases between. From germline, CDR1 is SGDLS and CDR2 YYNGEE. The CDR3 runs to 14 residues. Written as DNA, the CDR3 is TGTGCCAGCAGCGCCCTGGGTGGGGCAGAGGAGCAGTTCTTC. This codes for CASSALGGAEEQFF.

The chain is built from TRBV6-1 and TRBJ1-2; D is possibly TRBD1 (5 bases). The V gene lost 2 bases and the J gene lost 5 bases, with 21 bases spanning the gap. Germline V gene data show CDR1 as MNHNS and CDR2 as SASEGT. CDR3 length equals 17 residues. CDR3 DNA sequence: TGTGCCAGCAGTGAAATTGAGGGGCAGGAAAGTCGGTATGGCTACACCTTC. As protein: CASSEIEGQESRYGYTF.

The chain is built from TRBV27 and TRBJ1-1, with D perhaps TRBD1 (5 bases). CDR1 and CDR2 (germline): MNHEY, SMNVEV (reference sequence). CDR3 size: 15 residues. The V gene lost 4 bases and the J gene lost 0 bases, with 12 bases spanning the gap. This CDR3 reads CASSWGLALNTEAFF. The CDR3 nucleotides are TGTGCCAGCAGTTGGGGGTTGGCCCTGAACACTGAAGCTTTCTTT.

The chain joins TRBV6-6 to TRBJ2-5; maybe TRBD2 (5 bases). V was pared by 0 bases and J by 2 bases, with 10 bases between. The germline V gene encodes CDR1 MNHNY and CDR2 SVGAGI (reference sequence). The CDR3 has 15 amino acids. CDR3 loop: CASSYSKGGQETQYF. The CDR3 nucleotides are TGTGCCAGCAGTTACTCGAAGGGCGGGCAAGAGACCCAGTACTTC.

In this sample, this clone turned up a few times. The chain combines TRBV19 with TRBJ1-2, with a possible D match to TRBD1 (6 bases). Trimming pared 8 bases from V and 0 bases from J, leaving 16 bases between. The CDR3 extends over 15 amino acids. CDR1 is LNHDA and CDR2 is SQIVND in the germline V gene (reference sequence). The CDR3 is CASGSWDNPNYGYTF. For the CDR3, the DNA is TGTGCCAGTGGATCCTGGGACAACCCTAACTATGGCTACACCTTC. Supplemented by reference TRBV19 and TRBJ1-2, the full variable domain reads DGGITQSPKYLFRKEGQNVTLSCEQNLNHDAMYWYRQDPGQGLRLIYYSQIVNDFQKGDIAEGYSVSREKKESFPLTVTSAQKNPTAFYLCASGSWDNPNYGYTFGSGTRLTVV.

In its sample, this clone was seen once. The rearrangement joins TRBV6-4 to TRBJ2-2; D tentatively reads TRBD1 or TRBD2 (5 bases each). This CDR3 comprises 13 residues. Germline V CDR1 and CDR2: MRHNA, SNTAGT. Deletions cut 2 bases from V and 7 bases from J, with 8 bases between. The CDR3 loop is CASSDGAGGELFF. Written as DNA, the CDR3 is TGTGCCAGCAGTGACGGGGCGGGCGGGGAGCTGTTTTTT.

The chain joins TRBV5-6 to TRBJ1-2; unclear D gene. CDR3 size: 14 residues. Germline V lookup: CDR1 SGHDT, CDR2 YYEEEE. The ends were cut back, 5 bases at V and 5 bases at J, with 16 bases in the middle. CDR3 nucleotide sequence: TGTGCCAGCAGTTCCGACACGGAAGGTTATGGCTACACCTTC. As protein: CASSSDTEGYGYTF.

The CDR3 reads CASSPDRGQETQYF. The CDR3 bases are TGTGCCAGCAGCCCAGACAGGGGGCAAGAGACCCAGTACTTC. The V call is TRBV6-6, the J call TRBJ2-5; TRBD1 aligns across 9 bases. Per the germline V gene, CDR1 is MNHNY and CDR2 is SVGAGI (reference sequence). The CDR3 length is 14 residues. The ends lost 6 bases at V and 2 bases at J; junction bases unmatched: 4.